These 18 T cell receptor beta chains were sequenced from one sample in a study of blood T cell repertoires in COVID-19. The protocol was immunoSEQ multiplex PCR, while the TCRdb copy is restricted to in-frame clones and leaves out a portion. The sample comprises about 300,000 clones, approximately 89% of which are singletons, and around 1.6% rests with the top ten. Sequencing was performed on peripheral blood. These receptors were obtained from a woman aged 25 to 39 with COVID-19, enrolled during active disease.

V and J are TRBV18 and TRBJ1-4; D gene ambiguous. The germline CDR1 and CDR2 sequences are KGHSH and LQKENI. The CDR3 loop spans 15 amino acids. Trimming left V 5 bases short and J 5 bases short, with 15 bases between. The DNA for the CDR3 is TGTGCCAGCTCATCCCGACGGGGTCCCAATGAAAAACTGTTTTTT. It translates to CASSSRRGPNEKLFF.

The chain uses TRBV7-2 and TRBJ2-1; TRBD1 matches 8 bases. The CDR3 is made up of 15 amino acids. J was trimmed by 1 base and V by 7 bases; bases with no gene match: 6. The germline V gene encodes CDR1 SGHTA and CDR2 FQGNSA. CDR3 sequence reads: CASNTDRGSYNEQFF. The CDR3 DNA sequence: TGTGCCAGCAACACCGACAGGGGATCCTACAATGAGCAGTTCTTC.

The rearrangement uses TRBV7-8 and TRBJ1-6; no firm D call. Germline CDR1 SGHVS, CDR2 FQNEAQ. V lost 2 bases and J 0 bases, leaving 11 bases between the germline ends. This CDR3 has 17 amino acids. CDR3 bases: TGTGCCAGCAGCTTAAGCGAGGAAATCTCCTATAATTCACCCCTCCACTTT. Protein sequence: CASSLSEEISYNSPLHF.

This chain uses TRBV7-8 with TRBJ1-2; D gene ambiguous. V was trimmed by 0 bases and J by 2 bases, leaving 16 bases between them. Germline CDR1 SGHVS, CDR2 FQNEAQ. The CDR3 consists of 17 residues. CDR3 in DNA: TGTGCCAGCAGCTTAGCCAAGGGAGGAAAGCCCAACTATGGCTACACCTTC. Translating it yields CASSLAKGGKPNYGYTF.

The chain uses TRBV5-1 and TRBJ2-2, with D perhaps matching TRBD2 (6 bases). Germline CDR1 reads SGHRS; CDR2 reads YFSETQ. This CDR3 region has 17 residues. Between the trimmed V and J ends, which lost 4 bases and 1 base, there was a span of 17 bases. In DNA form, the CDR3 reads TGCGCCAGCAGCGGAACCGGGAGAAGTAAGAACACCGGGGAGCTGTTTTTT. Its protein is CASSGTGRSKNTGELFF. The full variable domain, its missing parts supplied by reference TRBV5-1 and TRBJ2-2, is KAGVTQTPRYLIKTRGQQVTLSCSPISGHRSVSWYQQTPGQGLQFLFEYFSETQRNKGNFPGRFSGRQFSNSRSEMNVSTLELGDSALYLCASSGTGRSKNTGELFFGEGSRLTVL.

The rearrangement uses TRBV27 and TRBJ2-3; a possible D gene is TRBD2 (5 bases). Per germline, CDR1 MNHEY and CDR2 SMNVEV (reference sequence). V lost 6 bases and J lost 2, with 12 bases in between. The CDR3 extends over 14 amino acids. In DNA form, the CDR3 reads TGTGCCAGCAGCGTCACGGGAACCACAGATACGCAGTATTTT. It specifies CASSVTGTTDTQYF.

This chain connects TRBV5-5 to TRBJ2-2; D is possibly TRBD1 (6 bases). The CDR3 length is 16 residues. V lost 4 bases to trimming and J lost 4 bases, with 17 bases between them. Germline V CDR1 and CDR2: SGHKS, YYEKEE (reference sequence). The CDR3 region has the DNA TGTGCCAGCAGCCCGGGTCTGGGGGCGGTCACCGGGGAGCTGTTTTTT. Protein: CASSPGLGAVTGELFF.

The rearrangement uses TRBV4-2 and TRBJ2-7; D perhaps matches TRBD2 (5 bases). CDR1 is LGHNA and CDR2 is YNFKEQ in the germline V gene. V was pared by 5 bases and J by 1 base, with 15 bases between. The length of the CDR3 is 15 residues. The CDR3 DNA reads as TGTGCCAGCAGCTCTAACGAACTAGAGTCCTACGAGCAGTACTTC. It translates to CASSSNELESYEQYF.

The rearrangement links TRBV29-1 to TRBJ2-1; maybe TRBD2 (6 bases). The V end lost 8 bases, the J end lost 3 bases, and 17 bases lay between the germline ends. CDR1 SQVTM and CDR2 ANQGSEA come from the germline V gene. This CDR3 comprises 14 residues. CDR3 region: CSLPDMGLYNEQFF. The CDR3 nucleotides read TGCAGCTTACCTGACATGGGACTCTACAATGAGCAGTTCTTC.

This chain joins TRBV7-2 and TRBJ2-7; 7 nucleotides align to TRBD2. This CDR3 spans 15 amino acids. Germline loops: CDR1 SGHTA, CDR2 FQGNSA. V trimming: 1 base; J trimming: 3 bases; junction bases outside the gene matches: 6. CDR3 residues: CASSLGQGGYYEQYV. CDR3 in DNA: TGTGCCAGCAGCTTAGGGCAGGGAGGGTACTACGAGCAGTACGTC.

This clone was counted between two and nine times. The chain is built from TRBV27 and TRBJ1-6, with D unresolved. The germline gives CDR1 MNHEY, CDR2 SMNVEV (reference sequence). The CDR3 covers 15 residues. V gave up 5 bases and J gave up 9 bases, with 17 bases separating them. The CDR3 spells CASSSIEGRSSPLHF. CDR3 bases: TGTGCCAGCAGTAGCATTGAGGGAAGAAGTTCACCCCTCCACTTT.

CDR3 in DNA: TGCGCCAGCAGCTTGGGTGGGGCCCTCTTGAACACTGAAGCTTTCTTT. Its translation is CASSLGGALLNTEAFF. The V gene is TRBV5-1, the J gene TRBJ1-1; a weak D match, TRBD1 (5 bases). The germline V gene has CDR1 SGHRS and CDR2 YFSETQ. Trimming shortened V by 0 bases and J by 0 bases, and 12 bases separated the two germline ends. The CDR3 sequence is 16 residues long.

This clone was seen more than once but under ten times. The CDR3 loop is CASSRTNRQVMNTEAFF. CDR3 coding DNA: TGTGCCAGCAGCCGAACTAATCGACAGGTGATGAACACTGAAGCTTTCTTT. This rearrangement joins TRBV3-1 (or the pseudogene TRBV3-2) to TRBJ1-1; perhaps TRBD1 as D (6 bases). CDR1 and CDR2 from the germline V gene are LGHDT and YNNKEL (reference sequence). CDR3 length equals 17 residues. With 4 bases removed from V and 0 bases from J, the gap between germline ends came to 18 bases.

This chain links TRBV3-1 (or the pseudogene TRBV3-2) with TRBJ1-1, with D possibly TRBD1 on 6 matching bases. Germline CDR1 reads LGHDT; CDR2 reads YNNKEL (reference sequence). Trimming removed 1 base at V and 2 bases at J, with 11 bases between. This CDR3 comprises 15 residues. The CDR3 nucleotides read TGTGCCAGCAGCCAAGCCGGACAGCCAAACACTGAAGCTTTCTTT. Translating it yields CASSQAGQPNTEAFF.

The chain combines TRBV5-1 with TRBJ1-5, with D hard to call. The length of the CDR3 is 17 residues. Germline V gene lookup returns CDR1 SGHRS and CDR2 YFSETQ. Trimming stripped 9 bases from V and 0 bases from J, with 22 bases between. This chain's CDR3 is CATPLADLATSNQPQHF. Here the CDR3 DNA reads TGCGCCACCCCGTTGGCCGACCTAGCCACTAGCAATCAGCCCCAGCATTTT.

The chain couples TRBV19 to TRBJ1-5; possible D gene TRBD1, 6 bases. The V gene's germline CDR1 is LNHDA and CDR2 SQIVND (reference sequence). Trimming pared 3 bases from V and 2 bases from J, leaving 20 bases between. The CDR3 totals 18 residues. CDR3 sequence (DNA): TGTGCCAGTAGTATTCGGCAGGGGCCATCTTCGGGCAATCAGCCCCAGCATTTT. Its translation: CASSIRQGPSSGNQPQHF.

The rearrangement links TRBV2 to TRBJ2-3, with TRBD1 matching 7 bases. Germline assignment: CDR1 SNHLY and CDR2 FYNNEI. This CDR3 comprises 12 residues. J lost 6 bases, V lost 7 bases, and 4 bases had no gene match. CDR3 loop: CASNYRGDTQYF. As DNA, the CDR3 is TGTGCCAGCAACTACAGGGGCGATACGCAGTATTTT. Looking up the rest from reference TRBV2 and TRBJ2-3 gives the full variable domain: EPEVTQTPSHQVTQMGQEVILRCVPISNHLYFYWYRQILGQKVEFLVSFYNNEISEKSEIFDDQFSVERPDGSNFTLKIRSTKLEDSAMYFCASNYRGDTQYFGPGTRLTVL.

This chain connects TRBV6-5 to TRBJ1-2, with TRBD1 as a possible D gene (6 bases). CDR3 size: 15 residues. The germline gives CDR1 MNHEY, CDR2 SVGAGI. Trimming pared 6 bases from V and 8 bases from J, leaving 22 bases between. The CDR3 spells CASRARTVGVAGYTF. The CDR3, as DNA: TGTGCCAGCAGAGCCCGGACAGTTGGGGTCGCGGGCTACACCTTC.